A selection of T cell receptor beta chains follows, all from one sample in a study of control samples from healthy donors and cancer patients. TCRdb keeps only in-frame clones here, not all; method: immunoSEQ multiplex PCR. The sample contains about 100,000 clones, about 90% of which appear only once. The sequenced sample was blood. All receptors derive from a man aged 25 to 40 in good health. Both conserved end residues are part of each CDR3. The D gene is left open where the match is weak. The size entry is marked missing in some rows and otherwise reads once, few, many or a size class.

TRBD2	.	TRBV5-1	TRBJ2-2	TGCGCCAGCAGGGCGGCTAGCGGGTACACCGGGGAGCTGTTTTTT	CASRAASGYTGELFF
TRBD2	.	TRBV6-5	TRBJ2-1	TGTGCCAGCAGTTTACTAGCGGGAGGGAACAATGAGCAGTTCTTC	CASSLLAGGNNEQFF
.	once	TRBV5-6	TRBJ1-2	TGTGCCAGCAGCTTGGCGTCAACAGAGATGGGCTATGGCTACACCTTC	CASSLASTEMGYGYTF
TRBD1	.	TRBV5-1	TRBJ1-1	TGCGCCAGCAGCTTGCCAGACAGGGCCAACACTGAAGCTTTCTTT	CASSLPDRANTEAFF
.	.	TRBV5-6	TRBJ1-1	TGTGCCAGCAGCTTCCTAAGTGTCAGAATCACTGAAGCTTTCTTT	CASSFLSVRITEAFF
TRBD1	.	TRBV5-1	TRBJ2-1	TGCGCCAGCAGCTTGGTTGCAGGGGGCTCCTACAATGAGCAGTTCTTC	CASSLVAGGSYNEQFF
.	.	TRBV3-1/TRBV3-2	TRBJ1-3	TGTGCCAGCAGCCAAACGCGAAACACCATATATTTT	CASSQTRNTIYF
.	once	TRBV5-1	TRBJ1-2	TGCGCCAGCAGCTTGGAAAACACAGGGTTAAATTATGGCTACACCTTC	CASSLENTGLNYGYTF
.	.	TRBV14	TRBJ2-6	TGTGCCAGCAGCCAAGGGGGCTACTCTGGGGCCAACGTCCTGACTTTC	CASSQGGYSGANVLTF
.	.	TRBV3-1/TRBV3-2	TRBJ1-1	TGTGCCAGCAGCCAAGGTGAGGTCGAAGCTTTCTTT	CASSQGEVEAFF
.	.	TRBV5-4	TRBJ2-5	TGTGCCAGCAGCTTGGAACGTGTAGAGACCCAGTACTTC	CASSLERVETQYF
.	.	TRBV10-1	TRBJ2-7	TGCGCCAGCAGTGAGTCGCGGGACACGACCTACGAGCAGTACTTC	CASSESRDTTYEQYF
.	.	TRBV7-8	TRBJ2-7	TGTGCCAGCAGCGGGACTCCCGGCGTCTACGAGCAGTACTTC	CASSGTPGVYEQYF
TRBD2	.	TRBV4-3	TRBJ2-1	TGCGCCAGCAGCCAAGCGGCTAGCGGGGCTAACCGAGGGGATGAGCAGTTCTTC	CASSQAASGANRGDEQFF
TRBD1	.	TRBV7-3	TRBJ2-2	TGTGCCAGCAGCCGGGGTTCAGGGGGCATCACCGGGGAGCTGTTTTTT	CASSRGSGGITGELFF
TRBD2	.	TRBV7-9	TRBJ2-1	TGTGCCAGCAGCTTCAGCGGGAGCTCCTACAATGAGCAGTTCTTC	CASSFSGSSYNEQFF
.	once	TRBV18	TRBJ1-4	TGTGCCAGCTCACCACGATCACAGATCGCAACTAATGAAAAACTGTTTTTT	CASSPRSQIATNEKLFF
TRBD1	.	TRBV5-6	TRBJ1-4	TGTGCCAGCAGCCGAGGCAGGGGGGTTAATGAAAAACTGTTTTTT	CASSRGRGVNEKLFF
.	.	TRBV27	TRBJ2-7	TGTGCCAGTGCAGCTTCCAACTACCACTACGAGCAGTACTTC	CASAASNYHYEQYF
.	.	TRBV30	TRBJ1-5	TGTGCCTGGACCCCCAAGCAGGGAGATCAGCCCCAGCATTTT	CAWTPKQGDQPQHF
.	.	TRBV7-2	TRBJ2-1	TGTGCCAGCAGCTTTACCCATGAGCAGTTCTTC	CASSFTHEQFF
.	.	TRBV11-3	TRBJ2-5	TGTGCCAGCAGCTTAGGATCCACTAGAGAGGAGACCCAGTACTTC	CASSLGSTREETQYF
.	.	TRBV27	TRBJ2-7	TGTGCCAGCAGTTTATCATTCGGGGGCGAGCAGTACTTC	CASSLSFGGEQYF
TRBD1	.	TRBV28	TRBJ1-1	TGTGCCAGCAGTACTAGGGGGCGGCCGCGGACTGAAGCTTTCTTT	CASSTRGRPRTEAFF
.	.	TRBV5-1	TRBJ1-1	TGCGCCAGCAGCCCGTTACAGAACACTGAAGCTTTCTTT	CASSPLQNTEAFF
.	.	TRBV5-1	TRBJ2-3	TGCGCCAGCAGAGGAGGGACGGCCACAAACACAGATACGCAGTATTTT	CASRGGTATNTDTQYF